This TCR beta chain is drawn from a study of blood T cell repertoires in COVID-19 (dated by TCRdb to the early 2020s). Background on the whole study: Collaborator samples came from the United States, Italy and Spain and covered acute and convalescent phases of COVID-19. The repertoires were released in a freely available public database meant as a resource for research on the immune response to SARS-CoV-2. HLA class I and class II types, where available, came from metadata supplied by the sample provider rather than from assay-based typing. Samples came from the ongoing ImmuneRACE study (first 160 participants) plus 1,254 subjects from 6 global collaborators. A de-identified subject ID, COVID-19 status, age in years and sex were almost always included in the sample metadata. Deeply sampled blood TCRbeta repertoires from subjects exposed to, actively infected with, or recovered from COVID-19 were included in the dataset. The prospective study material was composed of cDNA or gDNA derived from T cells, B-cell-depleted T cells, or PBMCs.

Counted from cysteine to phenylalanine, this CDR3 has 15 amino acids. Just the 45-base CDR3 DNA is kept, in frame starting at base 1. CDR1 SGHAT and CDR2 FQDESV were looked up in the germline V gene (reference sequence). Trimming accounts for 4 bases at V and 4 bases at J, while the number of junction bases matched to no gene is 6. Whole blood was collected in K2EDTA tubes by collaborating institutions according to the institutions' own protocols. For TCRbeta analysis, collaborators shipped samples as frozen whole blood, isolated PBMCs, or DNA extracted from either of those sample types. General study outcomes and caveats: Clinical and demographic metadata were provided uncurated, with the amount varying by source and participant.

TCRbeta CDR3 regions were amplified from genomic DNA by means of the immunoSEQ Assay, a bias-controlled multiplex PCR. The original methods were these. Nucleated cell counts per sample were estimated from amplification of reference gene primers within the assay. To quantify the absolute abundance of each unique TCRbeta CDR3 rearrangement, sequence reads were collapsed and filtered. Productive Simpson clonality was computed per sample as the square root of Simpson's diversity index over productive rearrangements. TCRdb holds this immuneACCESS table with in-frame rearrangements only. Some clones are missing; in checked studies, unresolved V genes explain under half, and the rest has no known cause. That table is the source of V, J and clone size, and D and trimming were worked out from the DNA. The sample yields around 70,000 clones; about four fifths were counted once. The ten top clones hold 9.7% of the sample.

About this clone: Its cognate antigen has yet to be identified. No qualities accompany the bases; no much larger clone lies one base away.

The specimen sequenced was peripheral blood. This clonotype was sampled from a human donor in a cohort sampled during active COVID-19. The sequence joins TRBV11-1 to TRBJ1-4; 7 junctional bases match TRBD1. The CDR3 sequence is CASSWRQGGNEKLFF. The nucleotides are TGTGCCAGCAGCTGGAGACAGGGTGGTAATGAAAAACTGTTTTTT.